This T cell receptor beta chain was recovered during a study of shared clonotypes between healthy human individuals. Background on the study: There were three CD4 naive, three CD4 memory, two CD8 naive and one CD8 memory plates per donor.

Sequencing was performed with immunoSEQ multiplex PCR; in TCRdb, only in-frame clones are kept and a portion is missing. Of approximately 2.1 million clones in the sample, over 90% are singletons; the top ten hold around 0.4%. V was pared by 3 bases and J by 9 bases, with 24 bases between. The length of the CDR3 is 17 residues. Germline V gene lookup returns CDR1 MGHDK and CDR2 SYGVNS. Sequenced input: naive CD4+ T cells from PBMCs. The subset denotes: CD45RA+ positively selected. The J gene is TRBJ2-1, the V gene TRBV25-1, with D possibly being TRBD1 or TRBD2 (5 bases each). This clonotype was obtained from a man aged 18 to 29 in good health. Some clones in this sample may be carry-over from other donors' samples. The DNA of the CDR3 is TGTGCCAGCAGTGATGGGGGTGCGGCAGGCCATCGGGGTGAGCAGTTCTTC. Residues: CASSDGGAAGHRGEQFF.